This paragraph covers one TCR beta chain sequence. Its antigen is not known. TCRdb independently ran MiXCR on the reads; one entry per CDR3 protein. The top ten clones hold about half of a sample with a few hundred thousand distinct CDR3 sequences, roughly 43% of them seen once. These data come from a study of T cell repertoires in cytomegalovirus infection. About the research overall: Both a matching HLA type and CMV infection were indicated by public TCR beta signatures. Findings and caveats of the study: Carriers of CMV and the relevant HLA type were discriminated by public TCR beta frequency. The study found HLA-C-restricted CMV-specific TCR beta clonotypes dominating the ex vivo response.

The sample here was cultured PBMCs, taken from culture after CMV antigen stimulation. This clonotype was obtained from a human donor in good health (CMV status not recorded). Some clones in this sample may be carry-over from other donors' samples.

The CDR3 here is CASSANRVGLFF. The CDR3 nucleotides read TGTGCCAGCAGTGCGAACAGGGTTGGACTGTTTTTT. The chain employs TRBV6-1 and TRBJ1-4; perhaps TRBD1 as D (6 bases). CDR1 is MNHNS and CDR2 is SASEGT in the germline V gene. This CDR3 has 12 residues. The germline V and J ends were trimmed by 4 bases and 13 bases, with 13 bases remaining between them.